This T cell receptor (beta chain) appears in the sequencing data of a study of blood T cell repertoires in COVID-19. Overall study: The United States, Italy and Spain provided the acute and convalescent COVID-19 samples. PBMCs, B-cell-depleted T cells, or T cells provided the cDNA or gDNA that made up the material.

As originally analysed: Amplification of reference gene primers provided the estimated nucleated cell counts. Assay: immunoSEQ multiplex PCR; the TCRdb copy retains only in-frame clones and omits some. V, J and clone size are taken as reported in that table, and D and trimming were inferred from the DNA itself. This table holds about 190,000 clones, 65% to 80% found once. The clonotype comes from a man in his fifties or sixties who had recovered from COVID-19. The sample was peripheral blood.

This chain's CDR3 is CASSLNVAGGETQYF. The CDR3 region has the DNA TGCGCCAGCAGCTTGAACGTTGCGGGGGGGGAGACCCAGTACTTC. The rearrangement uses TRBV5-1 and TRBJ2-5; TRBD2 matches 9 bases. J gave up 5 bases and V 1 base, and 6 bases lay outside the gene matches. The germline V gene has CDR1 SGHRS and CDR2 YFSETQ. The CDR3 totals 15 residues.